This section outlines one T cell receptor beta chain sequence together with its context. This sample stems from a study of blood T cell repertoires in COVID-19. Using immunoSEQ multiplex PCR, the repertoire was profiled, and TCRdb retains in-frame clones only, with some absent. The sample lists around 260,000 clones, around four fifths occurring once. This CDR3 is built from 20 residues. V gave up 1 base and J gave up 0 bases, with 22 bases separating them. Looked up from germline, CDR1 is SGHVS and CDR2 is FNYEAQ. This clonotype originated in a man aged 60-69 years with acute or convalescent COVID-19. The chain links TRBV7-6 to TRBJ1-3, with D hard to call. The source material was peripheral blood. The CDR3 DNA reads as TGTGCCAGCAGCTTAGGTTATATAGGCAGCCGGACTCCCTCTGGAAACACCATATATTTT. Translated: CASSLGYIGSRTPSGNTIYF.